One sample yielded the 15 T cell receptor beta chains listed below, sequenced in a study of blood T cell repertoires in COVID-19. Measured with immunoSEQ multiplex PCR; TCRdb has only the in-frame clones, and not every one. The table has 280,000 or so clones, approximately 90% seen once; the top ten hold approximately 7.2%. Sequences were obtained from peripheral blood. The receptors were sampled from a woman in her thirties who had recovered from COVID-19.

V and J are TRBV5-1 and TRBJ2-3, with a weak D call TRBD1 (6 bases). Germline CDR1 and CDR2: SGHRS and YFSETQ. Deletions cut 4 bases from V and 4 bases from J, with 10 bases between. This CDR3 contains 13 residues. The CDR3 bases are TGCGCCAGCAGCCCCGGACAGTCAGATACGCAGTATTTT. Translation: CASSPGQSDTQYF.

The rearrangement joins TRBV4-2 to TRBJ2-5; 15 nucleotides line up with TRBD2. The CDR3 is 16 amino acids. V lost 0 bases, J lost 6 bases, and 2 bases stayed unmatched. Per germline, CDR1 LGHNA and CDR2 YNFKEQ. The CDR3 protein is CASSQEGLAGGQTQYF. Here the CDR3 DNA reads TGTGCCAGCAGCCAAGAAGGACTAGCGGGGGGGCAGACCCAGTACTTC.

This clone was seen only a few times. The chain joins TRBV27 to TRBJ1-1, with a weak D call TRBD1 (5 bases). CDR1 is MNHEY, CDR2 SMNVEV, per germline (reference sequence). The CDR3 length is 14 residues. Between the trimmed V and J ends, which lost 4 bases and 5 bases, there was a span of 14 bases. The chain's CDR3 is CASSWATGRTEAFF. The DNA for the CDR3 is TGTGCCAGCAGTTGGGCCACAGGAAGAACTGAAGCTTTCTTT.

The chain has TRBV9 and TRBJ2-3; possible D gene TRBD2, 6 bases. V was clipped by 0 bases and J by 3 bases, with 11 bases between them. CDR1 and CDR2 from the germline V gene are SGDLS and YYNGEE. This CDR3 comprises 15 residues. Here the CDR3 DNA reads TGTGCCAGCAGCGTAGGCCCGACTAGGACAGATACGCAGTATTTT. It is translated as CASSVGPTRTDTQYF. The complete variable domain, with remaining parts taken from reference TRBV9 and TRBJ2-3, reads DSGVTQTPKHLITATGQRVTLRCSPRSGDLSVYWYQQSLDQGLQFLIQYYNGEERAKGNILERFSAQQFPDLHSELNLSSLELGDSALYFCASSVGPTRTDTQYFGPGTRLTVL.

This CDR3 reads CASSRQGMTMETQYF. In DNA form, the CDR3 reads TGTGCCAGCAGCCGACAGGGGATGACCATGGAGACCCAGTACTTC. The V gene is TRBV7-9, the J gene TRBJ2-5; the match to TRBD1 covers 8 bases. In germline, CDR1 is SEHNR, CDR2 FQNEAQ (reference sequence). This CDR3 is built from 15 residues. The V gene end was trimmed by 5 bases and the J gene end by 5 bases; junction bases not matched to a gene: 10.

The V gene is TRBV6-4, the J gene TRBJ1-2; D remains unclear. CDR1 MRHNA and CDR2 SNTAGT come from the germline V gene. This CDR3 has 14 amino acids. The germline V and J ends were trimmed by 4 bases and 8 bases, with 17 bases remaining between them. The CDR3 region is CASSVAWNTGGYTF. The DNA for the CDR3 is TGTGCCAGCAGTGTAGCTTGGAATACTGGCGGCTACACCTTC.

The rearrangement links TRBV18 to TRBJ2-1; TRBD1 matches at 8 bases. Looked up from germline, CDR1 is KGHSH and CDR2 is LQKENI. The V segment lost 3 bases and the J segment 5 bases; nucleotides outside the gene matches: 6. The length of the CDR3 is 15 residues. CDR3 in amino acids: CASSPVGQGDNEQFF. The CDR3 DNA follows: TGTGCCAGCTCACCGGTCGGACAGGGTGACAATGAGCAGTTCTTC.

The CDR3 region has the DNA TGTGCCAGCAGCTTAGCAGGGGGGACTGAAGCTTTCTTT. Its protein product is CASSLAGGTEAFF. The V call is TRBV11-3, the J call TRBJ1-1, with 7 nucleotides matching TRBD1. V was pared by 1 base and J by 5 bases, with 1 base of the junction left unmatched. CDR3 length equals 13 residues. Per the germline V gene, CDR1 is SGHNT and CDR2 is YENEEA.

The rearrangement joins TRBV28 to TRBJ2-1; 10 bases line up with TRBD2. This CDR3 is built from 15 residues. Unmatched junction bases numbered 7, after V lost 5 bases and J lost 6 bases. Germline V gene data show CDR1 as MDHEN and CDR2 as SYDVKM. CDR3 residues: CASSTRLAGLNEQFF. The CDR3 DNA sequence: TGTGCCAGCAGTACCCGACTAGCGGGCCTCAATGAGCAGTTCTTC.

This chain uses TRBV6-5 with TRBJ2-2, with 9 bases fitting TRBD2. This CDR3 comprises 15 residues. CDR1 MNHEY and CDR2 SVGAGI come from the germline V gene. V was clipped by 8 bases and J by 4 bases; unmatched bases: 8. The CDR3 spells CASRAGGLGTGELFF. CDR3 coding DNA: TGTGCCAGCCGGGCGGGGGGGCTGGGCACCGGGGAGCTGTTTTTT.

The rearrangement links TRBV29-1 to TRBJ2-1; weak D call: TRBD1 (6 bases). V lost 0 bases and J 4 bases, leaving 16 bases between the germline ends. CDR3 length: 16 amino acids. Germline CDR1 is SQVTM and CDR2 is ANQGSEA. The CDR3 loop is CSVEDRKGVGYNEQFF. CDR3 in DNA: TGCAGCGTTGAAGATCGAAAGGGGGTGGGGTACAATGAGCAGTTCTTC.

The rearrangement uses TRBV9 and TRBJ2-2, with D maybe TRBD1 (6 bases). The CDR3 sequence is 17 residues long. Trimming took 3 bases from V and 2 from J, leaving 17 bases between them. Germline V CDR1 and CDR2: SGDLS, YYNGEE. Here the CDR3 DNA reads TGTGCCAGCAGCGGAGCCTCCGGGACATTAAACACCGGGGAGCTGTTTTTT. Translation gives CASSGASGTLNTGELFF.

The CDR3 loop reads CASSVTGASNQPQHF. The CDR3 nucleotides are TGTGCCAGCAGCGTAACAGGGGCAAGCAATCAGCCCCAGCATTTT. The rearrangement joins TRBV9 to TRBJ1-5; 7 nucleotides agree with TRBD1. This CDR3 is built from 15 residues. CDR1 SGDLS and CDR2 YYNGEE come from the germline V gene. Losses at the gene ends were 1 base for V and 1 base for J; bases not matched to a gene: 2.

The J gene is TRBJ2-7, the V gene TRBV7-2; possibly TRBD1 for D (5 bases). V was cut by 1 base and J by 4 bases, with 14 bases left in between. Germline values: CDR1 SGHTA, CDR2 FQGNSA. CDR3 length equals 15 residues. The CDR3 DNA sequence: TGTGCCAGCAGCTTAGGAGTAAGGGGCATATACGAGCAGTACTTC. Translation: CASSLGVRGIYEQYF.

The chain employs TRBV6-5 and TRBJ1-2, with 10 bases lining up with TRBD1. The length of the CDR3 is 14 residues. The V segment lost 7 bases and the J segment 1 base; nucleotides outside the gene matches: 3. CDR1 is MNHEY and CDR2 is SVGAGI in the germline V gene. The CDR3 reads CASKRTGGNYGYTF. The CDR3 DNA is TGTGCCAGCAAAAGGACAGGGGGTAACTATGGCTACACCTTC.